This T cell receptor (beta chain) is drawn from a study of Graves' ophthalmopathy and Graves' hyperthyroidism. Study-level results: Also, most clonotypes expanded in the thyroid above 0.001 frequency appeared in blood. As the model predicted ophthalmopathy progression, it achieved a sensitivity of 70% to 71% and a specificity of around 73%.

V was trimmed by 8 bases and J by 6 bases, leaving 22 bases between them. CDR3 length: 15 amino acids. In germline, CDR1 is MNHEY, CDR2 SVGAGI. Hyperthyroidism counted as stable given no ophthalmopathy within 18 months of follow-up. As the starting material, roughly 9.8 ml of fresh peripheral blood yielded the PBMCs. Many counts were recorded for this clonotype. Its antigen is currently unknown. RNA transcripts provided the template for amplifying TCR beta CDR3 regions. Second-round multiplex PCR came after first-round RT-PCR with HTBI primers. TCRdb ran MiXCR on the multiplex PCR reads and lists one entry per CDR3 protein. The sample has roughly 410,000 distinct CDR3 sequences; 15% are singletons.

This rearrangement joins TRBV6-5 to TRBJ1-1; tentatively, D is TRBD1 (5 bases). Sequencing was done on a sample of peripheral blood. The TCR sequence derives from a woman under 30 with stable Graves' hyperthyroidism. The CDR3 loop is CASHGTAGIGPEAFF. The CDR3 coding sequence is TGTGCCAGCCACGGGACGGCCGGGATTGGGCCTGAAGCTTTCTTT.